The sequence of this T cell receptor (beta chain) was determined in a study of cytomegalovirus exposure and HLA in healthy donors (dated by TCRdb to about 2017). With regard to the full study: According to an earlier analysis of a few hundred of the donors, about 170 million T cells yielded 90 million to 130 million unique TCR beta sequences and 250 to 350 Gb of sequence data. An early release that covered some 630 HLA-typed donors contained around 300 gigabases of sequencing data and around 85 million unique TCR sequences. Of the 300 to 450 genotyped donors, 81% were placed in the genetic ancestry cluster associated with self-reported Caucasian donors. The study was designed to test whether signatures of past pathogen exposure could be identified by cataloging public T cell receptors. The T cell repertoires of 666 subjects were profiled by immunosequencing and related to cytomegalovirus serostatus. Along with the roughly 670-subject first cohort, a separate validation cohort of approximately 110 different subjects was used. The study combined high-throughput TCR immunosequencing, statistical association of individual TCRs with disease status, and machine learning to predict cytomegalovirus infection status. A later analysis re-analyzed previously published TCR beta repertoires from several hundred donors and added high-resolution HLA genotyping to study TCR occurrence patterns. Rather than using new phenotypic data, the later analysis identified candidate immune exposures from TCR beta sequences and from how often those sequences occurred across donors. In an earlier analysis of more than 550 of the donors, high-throughput TCR beta sequencing was used to judge whether each TCR beta V gene segment behaved as functional or pseudogenic. Donor age, sex, ethnicity and CMV serostatus were collected together with the repertoire data. A later genetic analysis took genome-wide SNP genotypes for 398 of the 666 donors and used that subset as a discovery cohort. All discovery cohort repertoires had been generated on a single sequencing platform. Class I and class II HLA loci were covered by the typing at four-digit resolution. Typing coverage differed by locus: A, B, C, DRB1 and DQB1 were typed in about 629-630 donors, DQA1 in 500 to 550, DPA1 in some 570, and DPB1 in 472. Roughly five DR-DQ haplotypes were handled as single units for association and clustering because linkage in the cohort was strong. Among roughly 400 genotyped donors of the cohort, an average of about 240,000 unique TCR beta nucleotide sequences were sequenced per donor, roughly 18% of them non-productive.

In the germline V gene (reference sequence), CDR1 corresponds to MNHEY and CDR2 to SMNVEV. The germline V and J ends show losses of 8 bases and 4 bases respectively, and no gene match explains 8 bases of the junction. There are 14 amino acids in the CDR3, from cysteine to phenylalanine inclusive. Only the CDR3 portion is preserved as DNA: 42 bases, with reading frame beginning at the first base. The cohort consisted of 600 or so healthy bone marrow donors. At the time of sampling, every cohort member was nominally healthy, though immune exposures that went unrecorded were likely present. The donor was CMV seropositive and belonged to the group of over 250 seropositive cohort members. Every donor gave a peripheral blood sample, and the peripheral blood mononuclear cells from that sample were used for TCR beta sequencing. Genomic DNA extraction from the blood cell samples was performed with the Qiagen DNeasy Blood Extraction Kit.

Receptor amplification or capture employed the immunoSEQ multiplex PCR assay. The multiplex PCR relied on a mix of 60 forward primers for TCR Vbeta segments and 13 reverse primers for TCR Jbeta segments. A multiplex PCR assay on genomic DNA amplified the CDR3 region of rearranged TCR beta genes. On the Illumina HiSeq System, the amplified TCR beta libraries were sequenced as 87-base-pair reads. The authors' pipeline ran thus. In a later analysis, around 80 million unique TCR beta chains were counted across the approximately 620 repertoires, and roughly 9.9 million of these chains were shared by at least two donors. To remove PCR and sequencing errors, raw reads were error-corrected and collapsed into unique sequences using a nearest-neighbor algorithm that merged closely related sequences. V, D and J gene segments were assigned by aligning CDR3 sequences to IMGT reference sequences. Each retained sequence needed at least a six-nucleotide match to both a V gene segment and a J gene segment. A rearrangement counted as productive if the CDR3 had no stop codons and remained in frame with V and J, and every other rearrangement counted as non-productive. CDR3 was defined by IMGT convention, running from the second conserved V-encoded cysteine to the conserved J-encoded phenylalanine. In an earlier analysis of around 600 of the donors, sequences lacking an unambiguous match to a single V gene segment were excluded. In an earlier analysis of around 590 of the donors, a V segment was called functional when productive rearrangements were above 56.7%, and segregating when the standard deviation between donors exceeded 5%. A statistical classification framework was built for diagnosing cytomegalovirus status from the catalog of TCR beta chain sequences. V and J gene assignment, in a later analysis, came from comparing TCR nucleotide sequences with IMGT/GENE-DB human TR gene sequences. In a later analysis, CDR3 sequences and most-parsimonious VDJ recombination scenarios were assigned using the TCRdist pipeline. A later analysis defined each TCR beta chain by its CDR3 amino acid sequence plus V-gene family, and excluded reads lacking a unique V-gene family. As a way to deal with suspected cross-contamination and a sequencing artifact, a later analysis dropped 592 nucleotide sequences that were highly shared and had low generation probability. In a later analysis, a clonal expansion index for each public chain was calculated from normalized within-repertoire ranks of inferred template counts. In a later analysis, generation probabilities were computed using a VDJ recombination model fitted to out-of-frame rearrangements, and the results were checked against IGoR. A later analysis scored TCR-TCR, TCR-HLA and TCR-CMV co-occurrence with hypergeometric tests, applying a repertoire-size bias correction to TCR pairs. In a later analysis, false discovery rates were estimated by permuting HLA or CMV assignments 20 times. In a later analysis, co-occurring TCRs were grouped with DBSCAN, and TCRdist sequence similarity was added when clustering was performed within HLA-allele-positive subsets. For co-occurrence clustering, repertoires with fewer than 30,000 or more than 120,000 public chains were excluded, along with five repertoires with anomalous nucleotide sharing. TCRdb re-hosts the immuneACCESS table, in-frame sequences only. Its copies lack some clones; in the studies checked, an unresolved V gene accounts for under half of them, and the cause for the rest is not known. D and trimming come from the DNA, and the V and J calls and clone size come from that table. The sample includes approximately 81,000 clones, with around 80% observed a single time. The ten biggest clones cover under 3% of the sample.

The investigation overall reported the following: Sequencing depth was assumed to be roughly uniform across donors in the presence/absence analyses, though that assumption may not hold. Compared with equally common non-associated chains, HLA-associated TCR beta chains in a later analysis were more clonally expanded and had lower generation probabilities. In the study, around 160 TCR beta chains were listed as associated with cytomegalovirus. Linkage disequilibrium might explain the correlated functional status among segregating V segments, but an unknown experimental factor could not be ruled out. In a later analysis, TCR association rates were found to vary across HLA loci, with the most associated TCRs seen for DRB1 alleles and the fewest for HLA-C alleles. In both the original and validation cohorts, the classifier was reported to diagnose cytomegalovirus status with high specificity and sensitivity. Across donors, most TCR sequences were observed very rarely, whereas some public TCRs were present in many individuals. Because the 87-base-pair reads could not distinguish some IMGT-functional V segments, including TRBV6-2 and TRBV6-3, those segments were excluded. Only TCR beta chains were sequenced in this cohort, and the absence of alpha or paired-chain data limited detectable features. Most CMV-associated TCR beta chains appeared to be HLA-restricted in a later analysis, and the HLA associations seemed to be driven largely by CMV exposure. The only immune exposure information available for the cohort was CMV serostatus. The authors suggested that the approach could potentially be generalized to other disease states and immunological phenotypes. An earlier analysis of approximately 590 of the donors showed that most TCR beta V segments appeared in productive rearrangements either about 90% or about 30% of the time, which broadly matched IMGT annotations. A further reported finding was that TCR beta sequences accurately predicted the HLA-A and HLA-B alleles for most subjects in the first cohort. In a later analysis, 16,951 TCR beta sequences were associated with specific HLA alleles at a false discovery rate of 0.05. A later analysis reported that several top co-occurrence clusters appeared linked to parvovirus B19, influenza, CMV and Epstein-Barr virus. A group of highly shared sequence variants was considered likely to be a technical artifact of the sequencing pipeline. When HLA alleles, especially DR and DQ, strongly co-occurred, TCR associations were difficult to assign to individual alleles. Because counts were too low, 15 to 20 rarely observed V segments, including chromosome 9 orphons, were excluded from the earlier analysis of 500 to 700 of the donors. Three of the identified cytomegalovirus-associated TCR beta chains were confirmed in vitro to be specific for cytomegalovirus antigens. According to a later genetic analysis, donors in an Asian-associated ancestry cluster had fewer N-insertions in productive TCRs than the approximately 670-donor mean. HLA typing was unavailable for some donors at each locus, so association tests used only the typed subset. An association between a missense DCLRE1C variant and V-gene and J-gene trimming of TCR beta chains was found in a later genetic analysis and replicated in an independent cohort.

With regard to this clone: The target of this receptor is not known. The record has no base qualities; no much larger clone is one base away.

The rearrangement combines TRBV27 with TRBJ2-7, with TRBD1 identical over 10 junction bases. The sample consisted of PBMCs. The receptor was derived from a man between 45 and 60 years old in good health and CMV-seropositive. The CDR3 region reads CASGFRDRGYEQYF. Read as DNA, the sequence is TGTGCCAGCGGATTCCGGGACAGGGGTTACGAGCAGTACTTC.